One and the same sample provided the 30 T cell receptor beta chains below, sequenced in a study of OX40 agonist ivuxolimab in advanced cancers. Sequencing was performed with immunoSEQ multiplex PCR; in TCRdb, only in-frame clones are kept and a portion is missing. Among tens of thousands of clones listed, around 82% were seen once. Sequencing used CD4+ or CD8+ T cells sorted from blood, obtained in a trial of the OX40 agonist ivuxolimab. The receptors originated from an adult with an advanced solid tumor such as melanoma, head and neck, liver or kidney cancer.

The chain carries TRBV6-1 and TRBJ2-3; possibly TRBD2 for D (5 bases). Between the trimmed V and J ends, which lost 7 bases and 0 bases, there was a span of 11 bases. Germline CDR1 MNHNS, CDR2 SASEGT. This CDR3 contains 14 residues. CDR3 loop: CASKTSGSTDTQYF. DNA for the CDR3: TGTGCCAGCAAAACGAGCGGTAGCACAGATACGCAGTATTTT.

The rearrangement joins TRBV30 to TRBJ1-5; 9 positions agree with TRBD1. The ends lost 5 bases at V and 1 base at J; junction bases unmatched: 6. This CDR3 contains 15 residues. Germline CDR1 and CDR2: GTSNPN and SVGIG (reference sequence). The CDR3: CAWGTGGISNQPQHF. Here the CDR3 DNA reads TGTGCCTGGGGAACAGGGGGCATAAGCAATCAGCCCCAGCATTTT.

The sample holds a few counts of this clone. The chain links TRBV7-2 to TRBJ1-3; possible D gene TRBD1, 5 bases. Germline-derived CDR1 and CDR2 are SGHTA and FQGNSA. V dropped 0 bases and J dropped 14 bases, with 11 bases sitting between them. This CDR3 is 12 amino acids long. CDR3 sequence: CASSLALGPLYF. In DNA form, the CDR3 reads TGTGCCAGCAGCTTAGCGCTGGGACCCTTATATTTT.

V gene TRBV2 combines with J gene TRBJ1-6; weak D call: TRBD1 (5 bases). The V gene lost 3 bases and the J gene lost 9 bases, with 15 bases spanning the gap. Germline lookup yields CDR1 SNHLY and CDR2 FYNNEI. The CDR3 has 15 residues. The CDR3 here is CASSDNGANLSPLHF. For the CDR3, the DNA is TGTGCCAGCAGTGACAACGGGGCGAATCTTTCACCCCTCCACTTT.

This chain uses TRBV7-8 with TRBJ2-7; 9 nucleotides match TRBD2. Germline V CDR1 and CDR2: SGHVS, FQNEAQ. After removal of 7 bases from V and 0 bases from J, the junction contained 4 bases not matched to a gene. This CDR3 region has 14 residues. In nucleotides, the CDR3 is TGTGCCAGCAACAGAGCGGGAGGCTCCTACGAGCAGTACTTC. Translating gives CASNRAGGSYEQYF.

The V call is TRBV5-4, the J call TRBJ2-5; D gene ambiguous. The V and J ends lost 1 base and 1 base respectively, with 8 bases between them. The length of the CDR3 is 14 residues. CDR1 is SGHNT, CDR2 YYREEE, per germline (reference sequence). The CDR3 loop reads CASSLRAVQETQYF. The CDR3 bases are TGTGCCAGCAGCTTGCGGGCGGTCCAAGAGACCCAGTACTTC.

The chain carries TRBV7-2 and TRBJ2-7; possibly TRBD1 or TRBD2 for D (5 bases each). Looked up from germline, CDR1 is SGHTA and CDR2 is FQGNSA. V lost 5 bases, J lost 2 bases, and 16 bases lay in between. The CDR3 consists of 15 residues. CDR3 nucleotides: TGTGCCAGCAGCCCCTTTCATCGGGACCCCTACGAGCAGTACTTC. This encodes CASSPFHRDPYEQYF.

The CDR3 loop is CASSPRTNAYTGELFF. As DNA, the CDR3 is TGTGCCAGCAGCCCTCGGACCAACGCCTACACCGGGGAGCTGTTTTTT. This sequence joins TRBV7-8 and TRBJ2-2; no clear D. V was shortened by 5 bases and J by 3 bases, with 16 bases between the two germline ends. Per germline, CDR1 SGHVS and CDR2 FQNEAQ. The CDR3 has 16 amino acids.

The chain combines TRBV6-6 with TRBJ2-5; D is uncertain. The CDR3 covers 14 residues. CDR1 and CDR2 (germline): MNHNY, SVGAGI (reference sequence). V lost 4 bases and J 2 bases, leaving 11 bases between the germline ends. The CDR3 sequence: CASSSSTKQETQYF. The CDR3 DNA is TGTGCCAGCAGTTCCTCGACGAAGCAAGAGACCCAGTACTTC.

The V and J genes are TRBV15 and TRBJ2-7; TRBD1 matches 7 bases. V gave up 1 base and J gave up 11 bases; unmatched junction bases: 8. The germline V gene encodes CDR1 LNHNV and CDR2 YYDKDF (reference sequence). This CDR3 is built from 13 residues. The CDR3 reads CATSRARTGRKYF. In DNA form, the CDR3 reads TGTGCCACCAGCAGAGCCCGGACAGGCCGGAAGTACTTC.

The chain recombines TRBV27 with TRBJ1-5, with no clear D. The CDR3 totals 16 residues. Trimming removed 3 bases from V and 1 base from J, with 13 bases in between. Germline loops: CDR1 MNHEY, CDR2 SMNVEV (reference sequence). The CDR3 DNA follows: TGTGCCAGCAGTTTTAGGGCCGTGGGGAGCAATCAGCCCCAGCATTTT. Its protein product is CASSFRAVGSNQPQHF.

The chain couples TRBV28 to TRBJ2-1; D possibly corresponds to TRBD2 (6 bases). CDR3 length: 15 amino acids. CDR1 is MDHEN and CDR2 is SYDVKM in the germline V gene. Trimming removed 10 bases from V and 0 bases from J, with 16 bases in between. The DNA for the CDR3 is TGTGCCACCTCGAAACACGGGGGCTCCTACAATGAGCAGTTCTTC. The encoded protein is CATSKHGGSYNEQFF. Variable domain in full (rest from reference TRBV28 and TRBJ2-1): DVKVTQSSRYLVKRTGEKVFLECVQDMDHENMFWYRQDPGLGLRLIYFSYDVKMKEKGDIPEGYSVSREKKERFSLILESASTNQTSMYLCATSKHGGSYNEQFFGPGTRLTVL.

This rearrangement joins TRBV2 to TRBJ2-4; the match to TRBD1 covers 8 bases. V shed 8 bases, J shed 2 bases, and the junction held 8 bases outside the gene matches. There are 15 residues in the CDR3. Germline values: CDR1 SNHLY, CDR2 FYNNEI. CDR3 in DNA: TGTGCCAGCCAACAGAGGACAGGGACCAAAAACATTCAGTACTTC. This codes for CASQQRTGTKNIQYF.

In nucleotides, the CDR3 is TGTGCCAGCAGCTTATTGAGCGCCGGGGAGCTGTTTTTT. Translation gives CASSLLSAGELFF. The chain links TRBV7-3 to TRBJ2-2; D remains ambiguous. Germline V CDR1 and CDR2: SGHTA, FQGTGA. The CDR3 totals 13 residues. The V and J ends lost 2 bases and 6 bases respectively, with 7 bases between them. The full variable domain, in which reference TRBV7-3 and TRBJ2-2 provide the parts outside the CDR3, is GAGVSQTPSNKVTEKGKYVELRCDPISGHTALYWYRQSLGQGPEFLIYFQGTGAADDSGLPNDRFFAVRPEGSVSTLKIQRTERGDSAVYLCASSLLSAGELFFGEGSRLTVL.

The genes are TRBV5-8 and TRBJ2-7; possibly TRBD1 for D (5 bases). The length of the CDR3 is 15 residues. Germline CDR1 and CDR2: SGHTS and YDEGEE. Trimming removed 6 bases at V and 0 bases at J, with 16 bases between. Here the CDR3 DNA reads TGTGCCAGCACCTATCTACAGGTCGGCTCCTACGAGCAGTACTTC. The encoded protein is CASTYLQVGSYEQYF. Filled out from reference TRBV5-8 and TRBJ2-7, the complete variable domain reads EAGVTQSPTHLIKTRGQQATLRCSPISGHTSVYWYQQALGLGLQFLLWYDEGEERNRGNFPPRFSGRQFPNYSSELNVNALELEDSALYLCASTYLQVGSYEQYFGPGTRLTVT.

The CDR3 sequence is CASSPSGLVEDEQFF. In nucleotides, the CDR3 is TGCGCCAGCAGCCCCTCCGGACTAGTAGAGGATGAGCAGTTCTTC. This chain connects TRBV4-1 to TRBJ2-1; 7 bases match TRBD2. CDR1 and CDR2 (germline): MGHRA, YSYEKL. Losses at the gene ends were 4 bases for V and 8 bases for J; bases not matched to a gene: 11. The CDR3 consists of 15 residues.

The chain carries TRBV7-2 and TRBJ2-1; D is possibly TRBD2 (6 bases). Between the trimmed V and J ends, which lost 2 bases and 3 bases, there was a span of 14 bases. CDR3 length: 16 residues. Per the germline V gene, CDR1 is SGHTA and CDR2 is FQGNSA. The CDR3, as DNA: TGTGCCAGCAGCTTACAATCGGGAGAAGGCTACAATGAGCAGTTCTTC. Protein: CASSLQSGEGYNEQFF.

As DNA, the CDR3 is TGTGCCAGCAGCTTCAGGACCTCCTACAATGAGCAGTTCTTC. Translation: CASSFRTSYNEQFF. The V and J genes are TRBV9 and TRBJ2-1; D is ambiguous. This CDR3 contains 14 residues. Deletions cut 4 bases from V and 0 bases from J, with 8 bases between. The germline CDR1 and CDR2 sequences are SGDLS and YYNGEE.

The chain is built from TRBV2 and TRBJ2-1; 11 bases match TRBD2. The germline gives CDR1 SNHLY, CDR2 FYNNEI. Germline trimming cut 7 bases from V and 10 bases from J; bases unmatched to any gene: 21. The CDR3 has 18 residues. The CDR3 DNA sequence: TGTGCCAGCACCAAACGGCTATTACTAGCGGGAGAAGGGTTCGAGCAGTTCTTC. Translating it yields CASTKRLLLAGEGFEQFF.

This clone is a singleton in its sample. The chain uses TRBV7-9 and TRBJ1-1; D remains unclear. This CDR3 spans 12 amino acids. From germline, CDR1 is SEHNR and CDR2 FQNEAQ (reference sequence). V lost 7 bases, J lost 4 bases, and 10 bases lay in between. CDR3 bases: TGTGCCAGCACCGTCCAAGCCACTGAAGCTTTCTTT. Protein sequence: CASTVQATEAFF.

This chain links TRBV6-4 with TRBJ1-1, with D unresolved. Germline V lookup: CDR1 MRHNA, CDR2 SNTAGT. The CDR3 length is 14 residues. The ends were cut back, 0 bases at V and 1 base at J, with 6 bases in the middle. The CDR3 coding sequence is TGTGCCAGCAGTGACTCTTCGCAGAACACTGAAGCTTTCTTT. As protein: CASSDSSQNTEAFF.

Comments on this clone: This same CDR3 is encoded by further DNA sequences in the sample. The CDR3 nucleotides are TGTGCCACCAGCAGAGATCTCGCCGGGGAGCTGTTTTTT. Its protein is CATSRDLAGELFF. The chain links TRBV15 to TRBJ2-2; the D is unclear. The germline gives CDR1 LNHNV, CDR2 YYDKDF (reference sequence). Trimming took off 0 bases at V and 6 bases at J, with 5 bases between the two ends. This CDR3 has 13 residues. Full variable domain (remainder filled in from reference TRBV15 and TRBJ2-2): DAMVIQNPRYQVTQFGKPVTLSCSQTLNHNVMYWYQQKSSQAPKLLFHYYDKDFNNEADTPDNFQSRRPNTSFCFLDIRSPGLGDTAMYLCATSRDLAGELFFGEGSRLTVL.

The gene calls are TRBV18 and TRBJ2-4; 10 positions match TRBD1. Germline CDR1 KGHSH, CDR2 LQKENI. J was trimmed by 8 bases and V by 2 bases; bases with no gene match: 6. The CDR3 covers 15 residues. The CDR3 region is CASSPNRDRGDIQYF. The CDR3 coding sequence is TGTGCCAGCTCACCAAACAGGGACAGGGGTGACATTCAGTACTTC.

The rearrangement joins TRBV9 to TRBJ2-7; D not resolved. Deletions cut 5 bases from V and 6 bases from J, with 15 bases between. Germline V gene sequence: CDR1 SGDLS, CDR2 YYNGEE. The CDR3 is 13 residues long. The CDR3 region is CASRMDGHSEQYF. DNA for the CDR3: TGTGCCAGCAGAATGGACGGCCACTCCGAGCAGTACTTC.

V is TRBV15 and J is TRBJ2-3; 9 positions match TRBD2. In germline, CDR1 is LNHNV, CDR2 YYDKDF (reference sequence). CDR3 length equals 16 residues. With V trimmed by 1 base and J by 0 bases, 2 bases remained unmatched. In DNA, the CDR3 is TGTGCCACCAGCAGAGGTAGCGGGGGTAGCACAGATACGCAGTATTTT. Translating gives CATSRGSGGSTDTQYF.

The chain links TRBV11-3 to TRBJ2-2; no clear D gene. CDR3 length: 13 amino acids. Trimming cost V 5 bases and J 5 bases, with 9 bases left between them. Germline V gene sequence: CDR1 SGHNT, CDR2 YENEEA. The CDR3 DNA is TGTGCCAGCAGCCAGGAGAGGACCGGGGAGCTGTTTTTT. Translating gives CASSQERTGELFF.

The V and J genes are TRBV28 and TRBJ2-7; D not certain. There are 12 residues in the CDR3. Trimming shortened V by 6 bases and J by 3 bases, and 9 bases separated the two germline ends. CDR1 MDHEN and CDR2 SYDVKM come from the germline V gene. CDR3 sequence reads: CASSQTSYEQYF. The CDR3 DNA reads TGTGCCAGCAGCCAGACAAGCTACGAGCAGTACTTC. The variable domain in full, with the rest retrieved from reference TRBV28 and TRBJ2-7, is DVKVTQSSRYLVKRTGEKVFLECVQDMDHENMFWYRQDPGLGLRLIYFSYDVKMKEKGDIPEGYSVSREKKERFSLILESASTNQTSMYLCASSQTSYEQYFGPGTRLTVT.

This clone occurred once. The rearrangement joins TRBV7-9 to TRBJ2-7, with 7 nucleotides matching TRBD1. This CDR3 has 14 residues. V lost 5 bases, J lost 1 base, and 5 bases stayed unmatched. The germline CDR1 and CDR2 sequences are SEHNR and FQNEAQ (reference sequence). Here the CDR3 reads CASSNGDRSYEQYF. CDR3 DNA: TGTGCCAGCAGCAACGGGGACAGATCCTACGAGCAGTACTTC.

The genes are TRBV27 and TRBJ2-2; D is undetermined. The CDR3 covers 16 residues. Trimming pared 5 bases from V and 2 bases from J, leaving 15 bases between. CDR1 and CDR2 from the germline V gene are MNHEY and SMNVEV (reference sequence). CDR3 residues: CASSPINRVNTGELFF. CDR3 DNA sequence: TGTGCCAGCAGTCCGATAAACAGAGTCAACACCGGGGAGCTGTTTTTT.

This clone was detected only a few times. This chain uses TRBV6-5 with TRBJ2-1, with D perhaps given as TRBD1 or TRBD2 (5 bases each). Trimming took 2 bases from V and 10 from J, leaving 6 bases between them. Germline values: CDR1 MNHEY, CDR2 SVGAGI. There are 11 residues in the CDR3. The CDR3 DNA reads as TGTGCCAGCAGTTACGGGACGGAGCAGTTCTTC. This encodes CASSYGTEQFF.